This T cell receptor beta chain was identified during a study of T cell changes during pregnancy in multiple sclerosis. The CDR3 covers 17 residues. Germline-derived CDR1 and CDR2 are SGHRS and YFSETQ. Trimming took 3 bases from V and 0 from J; bases not matched to a gene: 9. The repertoire was sequenced with immunoSEQ multiplex PCR; TCRdb's copy has only in-frame clones and lacks some. Of over 60,000 clones in the sample, around 96% are singletons; the top ten hold over 2%. The chain carries TRBV5-1 and TRBJ2-1; 7 positions match TRBD1. The sample consisted of CD8+ T cells from peripheral blood mononuclear cells, taken after pregnancy. The source is a female donor with multiple sclerosis, enrolled in a pregnancy study. The CDR3 protein is CASSSFQGVVSYNEQFF. CDR3 DNA sequence: TGCGCCAGCAGCTCATTCCAGGGGGTGGTCTCCTACAATGAGCAGTTCTTC.